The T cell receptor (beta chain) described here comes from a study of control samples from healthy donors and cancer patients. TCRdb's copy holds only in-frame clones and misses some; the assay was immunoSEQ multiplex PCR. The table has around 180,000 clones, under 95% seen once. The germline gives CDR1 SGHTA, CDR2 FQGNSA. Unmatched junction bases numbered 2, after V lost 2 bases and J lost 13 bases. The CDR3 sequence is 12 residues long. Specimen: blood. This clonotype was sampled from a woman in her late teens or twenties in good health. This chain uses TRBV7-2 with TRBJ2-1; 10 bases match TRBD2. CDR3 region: CASSLTSGVQFF. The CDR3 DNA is TGTGCCAGCAGCTTAACTAGCGGGGTACAGTTCTTC. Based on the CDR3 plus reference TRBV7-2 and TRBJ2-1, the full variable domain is GAGVSQSPSNKVTEKGKDVELRCDPISGHTALYWYRQSLGQGLEFLIYFQGNSAPDKSGLPSDRFSAERTGGSVSTLTIQRTQQEDSAVYLCASSLTSGVQFFGPGTRLTVL.